The T cell receptor (beta chain) described here comes from a study of blood T cells in healthy people across ages. Next came a second PCR, run for roughly 7 to 12 cycles, which used a sample-barcoded 5' primer along with a J-beta primer mix. From the 5' RACE reads, TCRdb called clonotypes with MiXCR, one entry per CDR3 protein. The profile shows about 1.5 million distinct CDR3 sequences, approximately 42% of them singletons. Per-sample PBMC isolation yielded at least 6.5 million cells. Sequenced sample: blood. The clonotype was recovered from a young woman in good health.

The CDR3: CAWSVGEFQPQHF. CDR3 in DNA: TGTGCCTGGAGTGTCGGGGAATTCCAGCCCCAGCATTTT. The chain couples TRBV30 to TRBJ1-5, with D uncertain. V dropped 0 bases and J dropped 7 bases, with 10 bases sitting between them. The germline V gene encodes CDR1 GTSNPN and CDR2 SVGIG (reference sequence). The CDR3 extends over 13 amino acids. Using reference TRBV30 and TRBJ1-5 for the parts outside the CDR3, the full variable domain is SQTIHQWPATLVQPVGSPLSLECTVEGTSNPNLYWYRQAAGRGLQLLFYSVGIGQISSEVPQNLSASRPQDRQFILSSKKLLLSDSGFYLCAWSVGEFQPQHFGDGTRLSIL.